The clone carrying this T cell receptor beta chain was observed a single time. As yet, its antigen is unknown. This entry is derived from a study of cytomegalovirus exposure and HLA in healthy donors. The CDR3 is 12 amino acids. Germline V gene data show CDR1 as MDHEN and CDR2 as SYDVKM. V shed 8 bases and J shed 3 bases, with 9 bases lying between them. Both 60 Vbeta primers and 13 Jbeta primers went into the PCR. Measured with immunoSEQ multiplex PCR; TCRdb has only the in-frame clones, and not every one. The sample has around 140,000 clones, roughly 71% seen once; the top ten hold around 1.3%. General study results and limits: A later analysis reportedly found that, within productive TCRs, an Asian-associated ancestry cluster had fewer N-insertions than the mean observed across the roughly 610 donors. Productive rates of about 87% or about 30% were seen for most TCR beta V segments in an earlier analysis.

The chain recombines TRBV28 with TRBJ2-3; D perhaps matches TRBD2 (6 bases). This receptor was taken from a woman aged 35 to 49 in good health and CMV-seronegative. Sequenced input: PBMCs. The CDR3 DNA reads TGTGCCAGCGCTAGCGTGACAGATACGCAGTATTTT. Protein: CASASVTDTQYF.